This T cell receptor (beta chain) was retrieved from a study of T cell changes during pregnancy in multiple sclerosis. TCRdb keeps only in-frame clones here, not all; method: immunoSEQ multiplex PCR. The data contain under 70,000 clones, around 94% of them seen just once; the ten biggest clones take up just under 2%. With V trimmed by 4 bases and J by 9 bases, 9 bases remained unmatched. Germline CDR1 is SQVTM and CDR2 is ANQGSEA. CDR3 length: 14 residues. This clone was observed a handful of times. The origin of this receptor is a female donor in good health, enrolled as a control in a pregnancy study. V and J are TRBV29-1 and TRBJ1-5; TRBD1 aligns across 10 bases. Sequenced here: peripheral blood, sampled in the third trimester of pregnancy. CDR3 in DNA: TGCAGCGTTGGGGACAGGGGACTAGACGGGCCCCAGCATTTT. This gives the protein CSVGDRGLDGPQHF.